The TCR beta chain described here comes from a study of early T cells in non-severe SARS-CoV-2 infection. Germline V gene lookup returns CDR1 ENHRY and CDR2 SYGVKD. The CDR3 is 19 amino acids. Deletions cut 8 bases from V and 0 bases from J, with 23 bases between. Unique molecular identifiers were added to individual cDNA molecules. Using its own MiXCR run on the 5' RACE reads, TCRdb lists one record per CDR3 protein. The table includes 80,000 or so distinct CDR3 sequences, roughly 5.7% detected once. The sequence came from an adult who was a healthcare worker with PCR-confirmed SARS-CoV-2 infection or an uninfected control (not recorded which). The specimen was whole blood. This sequence joins TRBV10-3 and TRBJ2-6; D perhaps matches TRBD1 (5 bases). CDR3 sequence: CAIGPWTTGVISGANVLTF. CDR3 DNA sequence: TGTGCCATCGGCCCCTGGACAACAGGCGTAATCTCTGGGGCCAACGTCCTGACTTTC.